This T cell receptor (beta chain) was identified during a study of cytomegalovirus exposure and HLA in healthy donors. For the study at large: The roughly 100 million unique TCR beta sequences, from around 200 million T cells, were found by an earlier analysis.

Germline-derived CDR1 and CDR2 are SGDLS and YYNGEE. The trim removed 3 bases at V and 6 bases at J, leaving 7 bases unmatched. The CDR3 consists of 14 residues. General study results and limits: Rare TCR sequences dominated, though some public TCRs recurred in many donors. Presence/absence analyses supposed approximately even sequencing depth among donors. An analysis was carried out later, and it reportedly showed fewer N-insertions in an Asian-associated ancestry cluster than the approximately 680-donor mean.

As regards this clone: What it recognizes is unknown.

Both 60 Vbeta primers and 13 Jbeta primers went into the PCR. The protocol was immunoSEQ multiplex PCR, while the TCRdb copy is restricted to in-frame clones and leaves out a portion. Seen here are 180,000 or so clones, about 80% observed once, and the top ten hold about 1.9%. The source material was PBMCs. The V gene is TRBV9, the J gene TRBJ1-1; TRBD1 matches 8 bases. The receptor was isolated from a woman under 40 in good health and CMV-seronegative. Here the CDR3 reads CASSEEGQGSEAFF. The CDR3 DNA reads as TGTGCCAGCAGCGAGGAAGGACAGGGTTCTGAAGCTTTCTTT.